Listed below are T cell receptor beta chains from one sample, sequenced in a study of blood T cell repertoires in COVID-19. Sequencing was performed with immunoSEQ multiplex PCR; in TCRdb, only in-frame clones are kept and a portion is missing. The data contain 200,000 to 250,000 clones, roughly 88% of them singletons. What was sequenced was peripheral blood. The receptors shown here come from a man aged 50-60 years with active or convalescent COVID-19. Each CDR3 is given with its conserved first and last residue. D genes are given only for firm matches. Only some rows state a clone size, as once, few, many or a class for expanded clones.

v_call	d_call	clone_size	j_call	cdr3_nt	cdr3_aa
TRBV19	.	.	TRBJ1-2	TGTGCCAGTAGTATACAGGGAAGCTATGGCTACACCTTC	CASSIQGSYGYTF
TRBV7-6	TRBD2	.	TRBJ2-3	TGTGCCAGCAGCGCCTGGACTAGCGGGGGGGTAGATACGCAGTATTTT	CASSAWTSGGVDTQYF
TRBV28	TRBD2	.	TRBJ2-2	TGTGCCAGCAGACTAGCGGGGGGACACACCGGGGAGCTGTTTTTT	CASRLAGGHTGELFF
TRBV28	TRBD2	.	TRBJ2-7	TGTGCCAGCAGTTTACGTCCCTTAGCGGGACCAGACGAGCAGTACTTC	CASSLRPLAGPDEQYF
TRBV19	.	few	TRBJ2-7	TGTGCCAGTACTCCCACCCATGCAGCGGCCTACGAGCAGTACTTC	CASTPTHAAAYEQYF
TRBV25-1	TRBD1	.	TRBJ1-2	TGTGCCAGCAGTGATGCCAGGGGGGGCTACACCTTC	CASSDARGGYTF
TRBV19	.	.	TRBJ1-5	TGTGCCAGTAGTATCTTAGGGGATCAGCCCCAGCATTTT	CASSILGDQPQHF
TRBV24-1	.	.	TRBJ2-5	TGTGCCACCAGTTCTCAAGAGACCCAGTACTTC	CATSSQETQYF
TRBV24-1	TRBD2	.	TRBJ2-1	TGTGCCACCAGTGATCCTGGACTAGCGGGAGACCTAGGTGAGCAGTTCTTC	CATSDPGLAGDLGEQFF
TRBV4-1	TRBD2	few	TRBJ2-1	TGCGCCAGCAGCCAAACGGGACTAGCGGGAGGGAAGTTCTTC	CASSQTGLAGGKFF
TRBV7-9	.	.	TRBJ1-6	TGTGCCAGCAGCCTGGAGGGGCCACCCCTCCACTTT	CASSLEGPPLHF
TRBV6-6	.	.	TRBJ1-3	TGTGCCAGCAGGGAGGGCACTAGAGGAAACACCATATATTTT	CASREGTRGNTIYF
TRBV10-3	.	.	TRBJ2-1	TGTGCCATCCTCCGCGGTTCCTACAATGAGCAGTTCTTC	CAILRGSYNEQFF
TRBV15	TRBD1	.	TRBJ1-6	TGTGCCACCAGCAGAGACGGGACAGGGCGTAATTCACCCCTCCACTTT	CATSRDGTGRNSPLHF
TRBV5-1	TRBD2	.	TRBJ2-5	TGCGCCAGCAGCTTTGCACTAGCGGAGCAAGAGACCCAGTACTTC	CASSFALAEQETQYF
TRBV6-5	.	few	TRBJ2-2	TGTGCCAGCAGTCCCAGACAGATGACCGGGGAGCTGTTTTTT	CASSPRQMTGELFF
TRBV5-1	.	.	TRBJ2-2	TGCGCCAGCAGCTTGTACTCCGGGGAGCTGTTTTTT	CASSLYSGELFF
TRBV28	.	.	TRBJ1-3	TGTGCCAGCACTTCTGGAAACACCATATATTTT	CASTSGNTIYF
TRBV28	.	.	TRBJ1-2	TGTGCCAGCAGTTACAGGTTTGGCTACACCTTC	CASSYRFGYTF
TRBV5-1	TRBD2	.	TRBJ2-1	TGCGCCAGCAGCCTCGGAATAGGGGGACTAGCTTACAATGAGCAGTTCTTC	CASSLGIGGLAYNEQFF
TRBV7-8	TRBD1	.	TRBJ2-5	TGTGCCAGCAACCCGACAGGGTACCAAGAGACCCAGTACTTC	CASNPTGYQETQYF
TRBV19	TRBD1	.	TRBJ2-7	TGTGCCAGTGCACCGGGACAGATCTACGAGCAGTACTTC	CASAPGQIYEQYF
TRBV4-3	TRBD2	.	TRBJ2-1	TGCGCCAGCAGCCAAGATCTGGCTAGCGGGGGGTCGCACAATGAGCAGTTCTTC	CASSQDLASGGSHNEQFF
TRBV28	TRBD2	few	TRBJ2-5	TGTGCCAGCACTTTGGGAGGGTCTGAGACCCAGTACTTC	CASTLGGSETQYF
TRBV28	.	.	TRBJ1-1	TGTGCCAGCAGTTTCCCCGGTAGCGGCACTGAAGCTTTCTTT	CASSFPGSGTEAFF
TRBV9	.	.	TRBJ2-7	TGTGCCAGCAGCGTAGGAAGGATGGGACTTTTCTACGAGCAGTACTTC	CASSVGRMGLFYEQYF
TRBV9	.	.	TRBJ1-2	TGTGCCAGCAGCGTAGGGGCAGGGCCTAACTATGGCTACACCTTC	CASSVGAGPNYGYTF
TRBV6-2/TRBV6-3	.	.	TRBJ2-1	TGTGCCAGCAGTTACGTCCCAGAAAGGAGCTCCTACAATGAGCAGTTCTTC	CASSYVPERSSYNEQFF
TRBV25-1	.	.	TRBJ2-3	TGTGCCAGCAGTGTTGCTAGGAGGCAGTATTTT	CASSVARRQYF
TRBV5-8	TRBD1	.	TRBJ2-7	TGTGCCAGCAGCTGGACAGGGGGCTACGAGCAGTACTTC	CASSWTGGYEQYF
TRBV19	TRBD1	few	TRBJ1-1	TGTGCCAGTCATATAGGGAGGACAGGAGGCACTGAAGCTTTCTTT	CASHIGRTGGTEAFF
TRBV19	TRBD2	.	TRBJ2-7	TGTGCCAGTAGTATAGGACTAGCGGGATCCGCTTTATCCTACGAGCAGTACTTC	CASSIGLAGSALSYEQYF
TRBV10-2	TRBD1	.	TRBJ2-6	TGCGCCAGCAGCGACGACAGGGGGCGCGGGGCCAACGTCCTGACTTTC	CASSDDRGRGANVLTF
TRBV7-3	TRBD2	.	TRBJ2-3	TGTGCCAGCAGCTCCCAAACTAGCGGGACCAGTACGCAGTATTTT	CASSSQTSGTSTQYF
TRBV6-5	TRBD1	.	TRBJ1-1	TGTGCCAGCAGGTCCGGGACAGGGGTCCCTGAAGCTTTCTTT	CASRSGTGVPEAFF
TRBV24-1	.	.	TRBJ2-1	TGTGCCACCAGTGACCCAACGCGGGAAAGCTCCTACAATGAGCAGTTCTTC	CATSDPTRESSYNEQFF
TRBV5-1	TRBD1	.	TRBJ2-5	TGCGCCAGCAGCGGGCAGACAGGGATCCAAGAGACCCAGTACTTC	CASSGQTGIQETQYF
TRBV5-5	.	.	TRBJ1-1	TGTGCCAGCAGCCGAGCGCCCCGAGGCCTGAACACTGAAGCTTTCTTT	CASSRAPRGLNTEAFF
TRBV9	TRBD1	.	TRBJ2-5	TGTGCCAGCAGCCCCCTAGGGGGGACAGGGCAAGAGACCCAGTACTTC	CASSPLGGTGQETQYF
TRBV18	.	.	TRBJ1-5	TGTGCCAGCTCACCACTTCAGTTGCCCCAGCATTTT	CASSPLQLPQHF
TRBV18	.	.	TRBJ1-5	TGTGCCAGCTCACGGGGAGGGGCCCATAGCAATCAGCCCCAGCATTTT	CASSRGGAHSNQPQHF
TRBV5-6	.	.	TRBJ2-3	TGTGCCAGCAGCTTGGGTGGCGGCCTTTTGGATACGCAGTATTTT	CASSLGGGLLDTQYF
TRBV19	.	.	TRBJ2-3	TGTGCCAGTAGTATTAACGGGGGGCTGGGCACAGATACGCAGTATTTT	CASSINGGLGTDTQYF
TRBV25-1	TRBD1	.	TRBJ1-6	TGTGCCAGCGGACAGGGGTTTGATTCACCCCTCCACTTT	CASGQGFDSPLHF
TRBV2	.	.	TRBJ1-1	TGTGCCAGCATCCCGACGTCTAGCGTTTCGAACACTGAAGCTTTCTTT	CASIPTSSVSNTEAFF
TRBV6-2/TRBV6-3	.	.	TRBJ1-2	TGTGCCAGCAGTTACGAGGCCCGGGACTTTAACTATGGCTACACCTTC	CASSYEARDFNYGYTF
TRBV6-2/TRBV6-3	TRBD2	.	TRBJ2-7	TGTGCCAGCAGTTACTTTAGCGGGAGGGTCTACGAGCAGTACTTC	CASSYFSGRVYEQYF
TRBV7-8	.	.	TRBJ2-1	TGTGCCAGCAGCTCCCTAAGGGGATACAATGAGCAGTTCTTC	CASSSLRGYNEQFF
TRBV9	TRBD1	.	TRBJ1-4	TGTGCCAGCAGCGTCCACTGGACAGGCTCTAATGAAAAACTGTTTTTT	CASSVHWTGSNEKLFF